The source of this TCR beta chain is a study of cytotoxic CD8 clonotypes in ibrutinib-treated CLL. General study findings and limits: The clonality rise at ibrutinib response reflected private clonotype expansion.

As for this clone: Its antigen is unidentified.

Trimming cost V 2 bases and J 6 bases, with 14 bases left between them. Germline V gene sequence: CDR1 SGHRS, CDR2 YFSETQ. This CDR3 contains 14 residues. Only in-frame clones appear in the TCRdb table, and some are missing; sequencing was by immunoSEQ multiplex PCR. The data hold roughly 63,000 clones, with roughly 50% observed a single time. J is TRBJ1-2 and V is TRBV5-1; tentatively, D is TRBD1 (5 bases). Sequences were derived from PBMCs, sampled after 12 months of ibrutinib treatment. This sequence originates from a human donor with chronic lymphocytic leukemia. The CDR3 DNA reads TGCGCCAGCAGCTTCAGGGTTGTTTCGGATGGCTACACCTTC. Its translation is CASSFRVVSDGYTF.